This paragraph reports one T cell receptor (beta chain). The source of the sample is a study of OX40 agonist ivuxolimab in advanced cancers. This CDR3 comprises 14 residues. Germline V gene sequence: CDR1 MNHNY, CDR2 SVGAGI (reference sequence). V shed 6 bases, J shed 3 bases, and the junction held 5 bases outside the gene matches. Assay used: immunoSEQ multiplex PCR; TCRdb lists only in-frame clones, some missing. The sample holds 80,000 to 95,000 clones; roughly 93% are singletons and the top ten take approximately 0.7%. The clonotype was recovered from an adult with an advanced solid tumor such as melanoma, head and neck, liver or kidney cancer. V and J are TRBV6-6 and TRBJ2-4; 7 bases match TRBD2. The material was CD4+ or CD8+ T cells sorted from blood, obtained in a trial of the OX40 agonist ivuxolimab. The CDR3 DNA follows: TGTGCCAGCAGCTCGGGGGGTAACAAAAACATTCAGTACTTC. Its protein product is CASSSGGNKNIQYF.